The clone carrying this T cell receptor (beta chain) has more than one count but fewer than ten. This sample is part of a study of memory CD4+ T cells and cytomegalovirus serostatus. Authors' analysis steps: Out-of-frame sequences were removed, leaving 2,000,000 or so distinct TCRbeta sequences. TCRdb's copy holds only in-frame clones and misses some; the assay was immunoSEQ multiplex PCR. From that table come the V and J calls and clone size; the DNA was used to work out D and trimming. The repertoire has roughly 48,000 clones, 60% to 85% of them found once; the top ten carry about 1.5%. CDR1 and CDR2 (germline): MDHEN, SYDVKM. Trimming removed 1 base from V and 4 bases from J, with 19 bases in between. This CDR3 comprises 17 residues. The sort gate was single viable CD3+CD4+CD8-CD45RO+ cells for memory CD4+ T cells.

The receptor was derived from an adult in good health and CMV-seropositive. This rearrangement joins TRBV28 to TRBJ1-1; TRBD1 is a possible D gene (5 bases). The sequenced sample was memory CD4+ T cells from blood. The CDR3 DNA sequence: TGTGCCAGCAGTTTATCCGACAACAGGTTGAGGGGCACTGAAGCTTTCTTT. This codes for CASSLSDNRLRGTEAFF.